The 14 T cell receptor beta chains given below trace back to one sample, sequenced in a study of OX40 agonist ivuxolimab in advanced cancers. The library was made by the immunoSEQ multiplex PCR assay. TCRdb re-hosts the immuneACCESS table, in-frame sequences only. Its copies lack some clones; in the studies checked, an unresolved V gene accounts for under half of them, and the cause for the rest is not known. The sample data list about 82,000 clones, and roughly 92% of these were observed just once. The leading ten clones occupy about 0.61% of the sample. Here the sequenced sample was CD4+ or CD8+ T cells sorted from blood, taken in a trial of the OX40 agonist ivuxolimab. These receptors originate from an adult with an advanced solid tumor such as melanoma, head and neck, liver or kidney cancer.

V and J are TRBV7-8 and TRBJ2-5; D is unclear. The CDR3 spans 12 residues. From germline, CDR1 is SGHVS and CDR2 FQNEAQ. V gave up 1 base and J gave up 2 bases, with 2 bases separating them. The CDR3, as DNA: TGTGCCAGCAGCTTAGGGCAAGAGACCCAGTACTTC. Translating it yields CASSLGQETQYF.

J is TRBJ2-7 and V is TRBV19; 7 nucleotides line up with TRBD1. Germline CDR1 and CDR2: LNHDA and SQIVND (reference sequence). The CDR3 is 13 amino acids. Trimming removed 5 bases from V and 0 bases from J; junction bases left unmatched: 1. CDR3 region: CASSGTDSYEQYF. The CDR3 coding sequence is TGTGCCAGTAGTGGGACAGACTCCTACGAGCAGTACTTC.

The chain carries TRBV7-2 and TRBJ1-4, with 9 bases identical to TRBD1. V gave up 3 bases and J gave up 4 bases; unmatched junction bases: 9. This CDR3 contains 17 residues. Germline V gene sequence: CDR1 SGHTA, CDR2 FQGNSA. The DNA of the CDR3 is TGTGCCAGCAGCTTTATCGAATGGACAGGGGATAATGAAAAACTGTTTTTT. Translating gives CASSFIEWTGDNEKLFF.

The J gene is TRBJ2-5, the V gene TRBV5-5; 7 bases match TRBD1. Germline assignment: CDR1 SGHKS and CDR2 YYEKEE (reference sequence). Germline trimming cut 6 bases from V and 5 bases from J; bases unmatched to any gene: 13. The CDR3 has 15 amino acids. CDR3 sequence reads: CASTPATGWAETQYF. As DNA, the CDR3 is TGTGCCAGCACCCCTGCGACAGGGTGGGCCGAGACCCAGTACTTC.

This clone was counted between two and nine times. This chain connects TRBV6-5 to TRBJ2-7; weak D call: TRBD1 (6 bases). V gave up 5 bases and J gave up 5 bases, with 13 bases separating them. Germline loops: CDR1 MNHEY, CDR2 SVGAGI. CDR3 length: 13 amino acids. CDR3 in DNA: TGTGCCAGCAGTACGGTCGGGACAAACGAGCAGTACTTC. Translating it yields CASSTVGTNEQYF.

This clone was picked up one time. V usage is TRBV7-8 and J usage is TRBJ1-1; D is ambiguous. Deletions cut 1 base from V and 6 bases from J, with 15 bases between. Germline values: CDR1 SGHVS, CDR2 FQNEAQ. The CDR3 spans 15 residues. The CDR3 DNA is TGTGCCAGCAGCTTAGTTGTGGCTGATCGCGCTGAAGCTTTCTTT. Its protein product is CASSLVVADRAEAFF.

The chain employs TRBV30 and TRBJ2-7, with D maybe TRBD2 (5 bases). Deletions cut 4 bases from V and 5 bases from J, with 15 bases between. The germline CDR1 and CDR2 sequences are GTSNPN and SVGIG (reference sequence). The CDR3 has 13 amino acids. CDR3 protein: CAWMDAPGDEQYF. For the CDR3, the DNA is TGTGCCTGGATGGATGCACCCGGGGACGAGCAGTACTTC.

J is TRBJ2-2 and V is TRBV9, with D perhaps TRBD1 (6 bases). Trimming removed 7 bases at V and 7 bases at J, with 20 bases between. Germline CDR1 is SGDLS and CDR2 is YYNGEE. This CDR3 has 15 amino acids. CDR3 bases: TGTGCCAGCCTCCTGGAGTGGGGGCAGAGCGGGGAGCTGTTTTTT. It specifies CASLLEWGQSGELFF.

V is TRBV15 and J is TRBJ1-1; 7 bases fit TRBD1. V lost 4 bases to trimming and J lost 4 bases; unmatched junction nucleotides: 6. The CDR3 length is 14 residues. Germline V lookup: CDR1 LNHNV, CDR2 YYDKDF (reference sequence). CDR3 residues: CATSKEGAFTEAFF. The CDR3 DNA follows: TGTGCCACCAGCAAGGAGGGGGCGTTCACTGAAGCTTTCTTT.

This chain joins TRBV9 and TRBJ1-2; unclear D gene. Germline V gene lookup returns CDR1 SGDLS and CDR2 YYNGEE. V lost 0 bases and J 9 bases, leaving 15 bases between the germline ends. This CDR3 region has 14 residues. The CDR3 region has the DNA TGTGCCAGCAGCGTAGCTCCTACCGGAGGGAGCTACACCTTC. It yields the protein CASSVAPTGGSYTF.

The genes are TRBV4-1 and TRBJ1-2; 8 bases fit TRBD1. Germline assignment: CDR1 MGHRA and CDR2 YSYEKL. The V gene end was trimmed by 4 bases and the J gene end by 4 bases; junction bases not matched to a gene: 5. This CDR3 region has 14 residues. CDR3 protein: CASSRPGGAYGYTF. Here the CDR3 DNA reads TGCGCCAGCAGCCGCCCAGGGGGCGCCTATGGCTACACCTTC.

The CDR3 is CASSQAGVLYEQYF. CDR3 in DNA: TGTGCCAGCAGCCAGGCGGGAGTCTTATACGAGCAGTACTTC. This sequence joins TRBV5-4 and TRBJ2-7, with 7 bases identical to TRBD2. The V and J ends lost 4 bases and 4 bases, in that order; junction bases with no gene match: 8. The germline V gene encodes CDR1 SGHNT and CDR2 YYREEE (reference sequence). The CDR3 totals 14 residues. Full variable domain (outside the CDR3, taken from reference TRBV5-4 and TRBJ2-7): ETGVTQSPTHLIKTRGQQVTLRCSSQSGHNTVSWYQQALGQGPQFIFQYYREEENGRGNFPPRFSGLQFPNYSSELNVNALELDDSALYLCASSQAGVLYEQYFGPGTRLTVT.

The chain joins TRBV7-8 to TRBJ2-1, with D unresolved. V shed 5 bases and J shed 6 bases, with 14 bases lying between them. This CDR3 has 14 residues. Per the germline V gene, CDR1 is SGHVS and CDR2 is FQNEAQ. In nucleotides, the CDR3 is TGTGCCAGCAGCCCAGTCGGGCTCGGCAATGAGCAGTTCTTC. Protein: CASSPVGLGNEQFF.

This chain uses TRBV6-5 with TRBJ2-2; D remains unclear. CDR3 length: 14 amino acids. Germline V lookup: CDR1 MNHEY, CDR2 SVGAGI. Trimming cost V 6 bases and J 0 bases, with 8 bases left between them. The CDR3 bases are TGTGCCAGCAGGACCGACACGAACACCGGGGAGCTGTTTTTT. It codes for CASRTDTNTGELFF.